This T cell receptor (beta chain) was profiled in a study of T cells in Graves' hyperthyroidism and ophthalmopathy. The study, taken as a whole, reports: Stable hyperthyroidism and ophthalmopathy were separated using 13 V-J signatures.

This clonotype was seen only a few times. Its target is unknown. The source material, RNA transcripts, was used to amplify TCR beta CDR3 regions. Carried out on the TCR CDR3, a first-round RT-PCR used the HTBI primer set. TCRdb itself ran the multiplex PCR reads through MiXCR, one entry per CDR3 protein. The sample has approximately 370,000 distinct CDR3 sequences; about 18% are singletons. Diagnoses rested on clinical symptoms, serum thyroxine and TRAb, thyroid ultrasound and orbital computed tomography. Sample collection date corresponds to first hyperthyroidism diagnosis, prior to any ophthalmopathy symptoms. Germline lookup yields CDR1 MGHRA and CDR2 YSYEKL. V lost 1 base to trimming and J lost 4 bases; unmatched junction nucleotides: 3. The CDR3 has 14 amino acids.

The material sequenced was blood. The chain employs TRBV4-1 and TRBJ2-7; 8 positions match TRBD2. The clonotype was recovered from a woman aged 25-40 years with Graves' hyperthyroidism that later progressed to Graves' ophthalmopathy. The CDR3 reads CASSQGSGGYEQYF. Here the CDR3 DNA reads TGCGCCAGCAGCCAAGGTTCGGGGGGGTACGAGCAGTACTTC.